The present TCR beta chain was sequenced within a study of T cells in narcolepsy. Looking at the study overall: Enrolled donors included narcolepsy type 1 or type 2 patients and healthy controls.

Points from the study as a whole: In some patient and control memory CD4+ samples, autoreactive clones were absent. Blood of same and different patients, but not healthy controls, reportedly held recurring autoreactive clonotypes. HCRT-specific and TRIB2-specific autoreactive clonotypes appeared among same-patient CSF and blood CD4+ clonotypes.

With respect to this clone: The antigen is unknown.

Measured with immunoSEQ multiplex PCR; TCRdb has only the in-frame clones, and not every one. The sample has 27,000 or so clones, 87% seen once. The CDR3 totals 14 residues. Trimming took 0 bases from V and 8 from J, leaving 14 bases between them. Germline V lookup: CDR1 SGHNT, CDR2 YYREEE (reference sequence). This TCR derives from a human donor in good health. Sequencing used memory (CD45RA-) CD4+ T cells from blood. This rearrangement joins TRBV5-4 to TRBJ1-2; D possibly corresponds to TRBD1 (5 bases). The chain's CDR3 is CASSLVGISGGYTF. The CDR3 nucleotides are TGTGCCAGCAGCTTGGTGGGGATCTCAGGGGGCTACACCTTC.